The entry below gives a single TCR beta chain sequence along with its context. TCRdb's copy holds only in-frame clones and misses some; the assay was immunoSEQ multiplex PCR. In the table there are about 140,000 clones, roughly 92% of which are singletons. This sample was included in a study of T cell responses to AZD1222 COVID-19 vaccine. CDR1 LNHDA and CDR2 SQIVND come from the germline V gene (reference sequence). Between the trimmed V and J ends, which lost 7 bases and 3 bases, there was a span of 25 bases. This CDR3 is 17 amino acids long. Sequenced here: peripheral blood, sampled on day 0 of AZD1222 vaccination. The origin of this receptor is an adult in good health. This chain connects TRBV19 to TRBJ2-7; D uncertain. CDR3 sequence: CASTDKPSFGGFYEQYF. The CDR3 region has the DNA TGTGCCAGTACTGATAAACCATCTTTCGGCGGTTTCTACGAGCAGTACTTC.